What follows are 20 T cell receptor beta chains derived from one specimen sequenced in a study of blood T cell repertoires in COVID-19. Sequencing used immunoSEQ multiplex PCR; TCRdb keeps in-frame clones, though not all of them. In the table there are fewer than 100,000 clones, around nine tenths of which are singletons. Source material: peripheral blood. The receptors shown here come from an elderly woman with acute or convalescent COVID-19.

This rearrangement joins TRBV5-4 to TRBJ2-1; 11 bases map to TRBD2. CDR1 is SGHNT and CDR2 is YYREEE in the germline V gene (reference sequence). V was pared by 2 bases and J by 7 bases, with 5 bases of the junction left unmatched. The CDR3 extends over 15 amino acids. CDR3 residues: CASSFRLAGRNEQFF. CDR3 coding DNA: TGTGCCAGCAGCTTTAGACTAGCGGGGCGGAATGAGCAGTTCTTC.

This rearrangement joins TRBV6-5 to TRBJ1-5; the match to TRBD1 covers 8 bases. The V gene's germline CDR1 is MNHEY and CDR2 SVGAGI. CDR3 length equals 13 residues. After removal of 4 bases from V and 7 bases from J, the junction contained 3 bases not matched to a gene. CDR3 in DNA: TGTGCCAGCAGTTCCAGGGGGCGGCAGCCCCAGCATTTT. This encodes CASSSRGRQPQHF.

This clone is a singleton in its sample. The chain carries TRBV5-4 and TRBJ1-6; D is unresolved. Germline assignment: CDR1 SGHNT and CDR2 YYREEE (reference sequence). The V and J ends lost 0 bases and 0 bases respectively, with 4 bases between them. The CDR3 extends over 15 amino acids. CDR3 in amino acids: CASSLASSYNSPLHF. The CDR3 DNA follows: TGTGCCAGCAGCTTGGCGAGCTCCTATAATTCACCCCTCCACTTT.

J is TRBJ2-5 and V is TRBV7-2, with a possible D match to TRBD2 (7 bases). The V and J ends lost 4 bases and 6 bases respectively, with 18 bases between them. The CDR3 length is 15 residues. Germline CDR1 SGHTA, CDR2 FQGNSA. The CDR3 DNA reads TGTGCCAGCAGCTCCCCGGGGGGCTTAACGAAGACCCAGTACTTC. Protein: CASSSPGGLTKTQYF.

The chain's CDR3 is CASSYSGGTYNEQFF. As DNA, the CDR3 is TGTGCCAGCAGCTATAGCGGGGGGACCTACAATGAGCAGTTCTTC. This chain joins TRBV5-6 and TRBJ2-1; 10 bases align to TRBD2. Germline assignment: CDR1 SGHDT and CDR2 YYEEEE. This CDR3 contains 15 residues. The V and J ends lost 3 bases and 2 bases, in that order; junction bases with no gene match: 2.

The V gene is TRBV28, the J gene TRBJ1-3, with 7 bases matching TRBD1. CDR3 size: 17 residues. The junction had 17 bases not matched to a gene; V was cut back by 6 bases and J by 6 bases. Germline V gives CDR1 MDHEN, CDR2 SYDVKM. For the CDR3, the DNA is TGTGCCAGCAGCTTCAAAGGAGCGACAGGGCGACTAAACACCATATATTTT. As protein: CASSFKGATGRLNTIYF. Full variable domain (remainder filled in from reference TRBV28 and TRBJ1-3): DVKVTQSSRYLVKRTGEKVFLECVQDMDHENMFWYRQDPGLGLRLIYFSYDVKMKEKGDIPEGYSVSREKKERFSLILESASTNQTSMYLCASSFKGATGRLNTIYFGEGSWLTVV.

V usage is TRBV19 and J usage is TRBJ1-5, with TRBD1 identical over 7 bases. From germline, CDR1 is LNHDA and CDR2 SQIVND (reference sequence). Trimming removed 5 bases from V and 4 bases from J; junction bases left unmatched: 5. The CDR3 is 14 residues long. CDR3 sequence: CASSVTGKNQPQHF. The CDR3 nucleotides are TGTGCCAGTAGTGTGACAGGGAAGAATCAGCCCCAGCATTTT.

The V call is TRBV7-9, the J call TRBJ1-5; possibly TRBD1 for D (6 bases). Germline V lookup: CDR1 SEHNR, CDR2 FQNEAQ (reference sequence). The ends were cut back, 4 bases at V and 0 bases at J, with 10 bases in the middle. The CDR3 runs 15 residues. CDR3 bases: TGTGCCAGCAGCTCACAGGGAAATAGCAATCAGCCCCAGCATTTT. Protein sequence: CASSSQGNSNQPQHF.

V and J are TRBV28 and TRBJ2-1; 9 nucleotides line up with TRBD2. CDR1 MDHEN and CDR2 SYDVKM come from the germline V gene. The CDR3 extends over 14 amino acids. V was clipped by 8 bases and J by 0 bases; unmatched bases: 2. CDR3 nucleotides: TGTGCCAGCGGTAGCGGGAGCTCCTACAATGAGCAGTTCTTC. Protein product: CASGSGSSYNEQFF.

The J gene is TRBJ1-1, the V gene TRBV4-3; D perhaps matches TRBD1 (5 bases). CDR1 is LGHNA and CDR2 is YSLEER in the germline V gene. The V end was cut by 0 bases, the J end by 0 bases, with 8 bases between. CDR3 length: 15 amino acids. Here the CDR3 reads CASSQDNRLNTEAFF. The CDR3 DNA reads TGCGCCAGCAGCCAAGATAACAGGCTGAACACTGAAGCTTTCTTT.

The V gene is TRBV19, the J gene TRBJ2-7, with 8 bases identical to TRBD1. Trimming took 9 bases from V and 0 from J; bases not matched to a gene: 4. The CDR3 has 13 residues. Germline loops: CDR1 LNHDA, CDR2 SQIVND (reference sequence). CDR3 sequence: CASGQGSSYEQYF. The CDR3 DNA reads TGTGCCAGCGGACAGGGCAGCTCCTACGAGCAGTACTTC.

The chain has TRBV7-3 and TRBJ1-1; D perhaps matches TRBD1 (5 bases). This CDR3 is built from 14 residues. Deletions cut 5 bases from V and 4 bases from J, with 14 bases between. Germline V gene data show CDR1 as SGHTA and CDR2 as FQGTGA. CDR3 amino acids: CASSPPVGGTEAFF. CDR3 coding DNA: TGTGCCAGCAGCCCGCCGGTGGGGGGCACTGAAGCTTTCTTT.

The chain employs TRBV27 and TRBJ2-1; 10 positions agree with TRBD2. CDR3 size: 15 residues. Trimming cost V 5 bases and J 7 bases; bases outside gene matches: 8. Germline values: CDR1 MNHEY, CDR2 SMNVEV (reference sequence). For the CDR3, the DNA is TGTGCCAGCAGTACAAGCGGGAGGGCCGGTAATGAGCAGTTCTTC. This sequence encodes CASSTSGRAGNEQFF.

There are a few counts of this clone. The V and J genes are TRBV7-6 and TRBJ2-7; D might be TRBD1 (5 bases). V was shortened by 0 bases and J by 0 bases, with 15 bases between the two germline ends. Germline lookup yields CDR1 SGHVS and CDR2 FNYEAQ. The CDR3 is 17 residues long. CDR3 bases: TGTGCCAGCAGCTTAGCCGACAGATCCCTCTTCTCCTACGAGCAGTACTTC. This codes for CASSLADRSLFSYEQYF.

The chain recombines TRBV9 with TRBJ2-4, with 15 bases that match TRBD2. Looked up from germline, CDR1 is SGDLS and CDR2 is YYNGEE. V shed 0 bases and J 8 bases; nucleotides not matched to a gene: 6. This CDR3 is 17 amino acids long. The CDR3 is CASSVGTSGREGDIQYF. CDR3 coding DNA: TGTGCCAGCAGCGTAGGGACTAGCGGGAGGGAGGGGGACATTCAGTACTTC.

The chain uses TRBV3-1 (or the pseudogene TRBV3-2) and TRBJ2-5; TRBD2 agrees at 8 bases. CDR1 LGHDT and CDR2 YNNKEL come from the germline V gene (reference sequence). V lost 3 bases, J lost 5 bases, and 5 bases stayed unmatched. CDR3 length: 14 amino acids. The CDR3 bases are TGTGCCAGCAGCCAGGCGGGGGGAGCGGAGACCCAGTACTTC. Protein: CASSQAGGAETQYF.

The V and J genes are TRBV27 and TRBJ2-2, with 10 bases lining up with TRBD1. Germline V gene data show CDR1 as MNHEY and CDR2 as SMNVEV (reference sequence). This CDR3 has 17 amino acids. The ends lost 5 bases at V and 3 bases at J; junction bases unmatched: 9. The chain's CDR3 is CASSVRPGTGDTGELFF. CDR3 bases: TGTGCCAGCAGTGTAAGACCCGGGACAGGGGACACCGGGGAGCTGTTTTTT.

The V and J genes are TRBV7-9 and TRBJ1-1; tentatively, D is TRBD1 (5 bases). CDR1 is SEHNR, CDR2 FQNEAQ, per germline (reference sequence). Between the trimmed V and J ends, which lost 5 bases and 6 bases, there was a span of 16 bases. This CDR3 is built from 14 residues. CDR3 sequence reads: CASSPVDRSAEAFF. DNA for the CDR3: TGTGCCAGCAGCCCCGTTGACAGATCCGCTGAAGCTTTCTTT. The full variable domain, rest sourced from reference TRBV7-9 and TRBJ1-1, is DTGVSQNPRHKITKRGQNVTFRCDPISEHNRLYWYRQTLGQGPEFLTYFQNEAQLEKSRLLSDRFSAERPKGSFSTLEIQRTEQGDSAMYLCASSPVDRSAEAFFGQGTRLTVV.

This chain uses TRBV3-1 (or the pseudogene TRBV3-2) with TRBJ2-2; 10 bases fit TRBD1. This CDR3 has 15 residues. Germline trimming cut 1 base from V and 5 bases from J; bases unmatched to any gene: 1. Germline CDR1 LGHDT, CDR2 YNNKEL (reference sequence). The CDR3 region has the DNA TGTGCCAGCAGCCAAGGGGACAGGGGAACCGGGGAGCTGTTTTTT. It is translated as CASSQGDRGTGELFF.

The genes are TRBV5-1 and TRBJ1-1, with 7 positions matching TRBD1. CDR1 is SGHRS, CDR2 YFSETQ, per germline. The junction had 8 bases not matched to a gene; V was cut back by 4 bases and J by 11 bases. This CDR3 region has 12 residues. The CDR3 spells CASSTEQGRAFF. The CDR3 DNA reads TGCGCCAGCAGCACCGAACAGGGGAGGGCTTTCTTT.